The 15 T cell receptor beta chains below were found in one sample sequenced in a study of brain T cells in children with intractable seizures. Using immunoSEQ multiplex PCR, the repertoire was profiled, and TCRdb retains in-frame clones only, with some absent. The sample shows 340,000 or so clones, 85% to 95% of them seen only once. The time point here: blood from clinic visit 5 months post-surgery; TSC patient then seizure free. The source was peripheral blood, collected roughly 5 months after surgery. Every receptor here comes from a boy under two years old with tuberous sclerosis and intractable seizures.

The chain uses TRBV3-1 (or the pseudogene TRBV3-2) and TRBJ2-3; 9 positions agree with TRBD1. The CDR3 consists of 16 residues. The V segment lost 1 base and the J segment 4 bases; nucleotides outside the gene matches: 6. Germline V CDR1 and CDR2: LGHDT, YNNKEL (reference sequence). CDR3 sequence reads: CASSQARQGGPDTQYF. Written as DNA, the CDR3 is TGTGCCAGCAGCCAAGCCCGACAGGGGGGACCAGATACGCAGTATTTT.

The chain is built from TRBV7-2 and TRBJ2-5; 9 bases map to TRBD2. This CDR3 contains 16 residues. CDR1 and CDR2 from the germline V gene are SGHTA and FQGNSA. The ends lost 1 base at V and 1 base at J; junction bases unmatched: 4. This chain's CDR3 is CASSLVPSGIQETQYF. CDR3 coding DNA: TGTGCCAGCAGCTTAGTTCCTAGCGGGATCCAAGAGACCCAGTACTTC.

The J gene is TRBJ1-1, the V gene TRBV7-6; D ambiguous. Germline loops: CDR1 SGHVS, CDR2 FNYEAQ. The CDR3 contains 13 residues. V was clipped by 6 bases and J by 1 base, with 9 bases between them. CDR3 amino acids: CASRPTPNTEAFF. DNA of the CDR3: TGTGCCAGCAGGCCGACACCGAACACTGAAGCTTTCTTT. The full variable domain, rest sourced from reference TRBV7-6 and TRBJ1-1, is GAGVSQSPRYKVTKRGQDVALRCDPISGHVSLYWYRQALGQGPEFLTYFNYEAQQDKSGLPNDRFSAERPEGSISTLTIQRTEQRDSAMYRCASRPTPNTEAFFGQGTRLTVV.

This rearrangement joins TRBV25-1 to TRBJ2-1; possible D gene TRBD2, 5 bases. CDR3 size: 14 residues. Germline V gene sequence: CDR1 MGHDK, CDR2 SYGVNS. Trimming removed 2 bases at V and 8 bases at J, with 13 bases between. The CDR3 bases are TGTGCCAGCAGTGAACCGACCCACGGGGATGAGCAGTTCTTC. Translating gives CASSEPTHGDEQFF.

The gene calls are TRBV7-3 and TRBJ2-3; possible D gene TRBD2, 6 bases. CDR1 SGHTA and CDR2 FQGTGA come from the germline V gene. Between the trimmed V and J ends, which lost 3 bases and 0 bases, there was a span of 13 bases. The CDR3 consists of 16 residues. CDR3 bases: TGTGCCAGCAGCTTCCTTCCGGGACTTAGCACAGATACGCAGTATTTT. This encodes CASSFLPGLSTDTQYF. Full variable domain (outside the CDR3, taken from reference TRBV7-3 and TRBJ2-3): GAGVSQTPSNKVTEKGKYVELRCDPISGHTALYWYRQSLGQGPEFLIYFQGTGAADDSGLPNDRFFAVRPEGSVSTLKIQRTERGDSAVYLCASSFLPGLSTDTQYFGPGTRLTVL.

This clone was detected once. The chain employs TRBV2 and TRBJ1-6; TRBD1 matches 7 bases. The V segment lost 6 bases and the J segment 7 bases; nucleotides outside the gene matches: 3. This CDR3 has 13 amino acids. CDR1 and CDR2 from the germline V gene are SNHLY and FYNNEI. CDR3 protein: CASRGTENSPLHF. In DNA form, the CDR3 reads TGTGCCAGCAGGGGGACAGAAAATTCACCCCTCCACTTT.

J is TRBJ2-3 and V is TRBV18, with a possible D match to TRBD2 (5 bases). V lost 1 base, J lost 6 bases, and 5 bases lay in between. The CDR3 length is 12 residues. From germline, CDR1 is KGHSH and CDR2 LQKENI. CDR3 DNA: TGTGCCAGCTCACCACGGGAGGATACGCAGTATTTT. Translated: CASSPREDTQYF.

This clone appeared a single time. This rearrangement joins TRBV30 to TRBJ2-7, with D perhaps matching TRBD1 (5 bases). CDR3 length: 13 residues. CDR1 GTSNPN and CDR2 SVGIG come from the germline V gene (reference sequence). The ends were cut back, 4 bases at V and 0 bases at J, with 10 bases in the middle. The DNA of the CDR3 is TGTGCCTGGAATCTGGACAACTCCTACGAGCAGTACTTC. Translating it yields CAWNLDNSYEQYF.

There are a few counts of this clone. V is TRBV20-1 and J is TRBJ2-7, with D unresolved. The V gene lost 3 bases and the J gene lost 3 bases, with 6 bases spanning the gap. The CDR3 loop spans 11 amino acids. Per the germline V gene, CDR1 is DFQATT and CDR2 is SNEGSKA (reference sequence). The CDR3 region has the DNA TGCAGTGCTAGTATAAACTACGAGCAGTACTTC. Translation: CSASINYEQYF.

This sequence joins TRBV4-1 and TRBJ1-3; D is ambiguous. This CDR3 comprises 15 residues. CDR1 and CDR2 (germline): MGHRA, YSYEKL. The V gene lost 3 bases and the J gene lost 1 base, with 10 bases spanning the gap. CDR3 residues: CASSHLPLSGNTIYF. In DNA form, the CDR3 reads TGCGCCAGCAGCCATCTGCCGTTATCTGGAAACACCATATATTTT.

The genes are TRBV6-6 and TRBJ2-2; the D gene is possibly TRBD2 (6 bases). The germline gives CDR1 MNHNY, CDR2 SVGAGI (reference sequence). CDR3 length: 11 amino acids. Trimming left V 8 bases short and J 6 bases short, with 7 bases between. The CDR3 DNA reads TGTGCCAGCGGGAGGTCCGGGGAGCTGTTTTTT. Translating gives CASGRSGELFF.

The rearrangement links TRBV6-2 or TRBV6-3 to TRBJ2-5; either TRBD1 or TRBD2 may fit D (5 bases each). V was pared by 6 bases and J by 5 bases, with 13 bases between. Germline CDR1 is MNHEY and CDR2 is SVGEGT. The length of the CDR3 is 13 residues. This CDR3 reads CASSRGSKETQYF. CDR3 bases: TGTGCCAGCAGCCGGGGCTCAAAGGAGACCCAGTACTTC.

This rearrangement joins TRBV7-2 to TRBJ2-7; D remains unclear. Trimming shortened V by 2 bases and J by 4 bases, and 9 bases separated the two germline ends. In germline, CDR1 is SGHTA, CDR2 FQGNSA. This CDR3 comprises 13 residues. CDR3 residues: CASSLLGPYEQYF. The DNA of the CDR3 is TGTGCCAGCAGCTTATTAGGGCCATACGAGCAGTACTTC.

V usage is TRBV27 and J usage is TRBJ1-2, with 9 nucleotides matching TRBD1. The CDR3 contains 14 residues. Per germline, CDR1 MNHEY and CDR2 SMNVEV (reference sequence). J was trimmed by 4 bases and V by 6 bases; bases with no gene match: 6. CDR3 sequence reads: CASRSTGQGYGYTF. The CDR3 DNA is TGTGCCAGCAGATCTACGGGACAGGGCTATGGCTACACCTTC.

V and J are TRBV28 and TRBJ2-3, with D possibly being TRBD1 (5 bases). The CDR3 is made up of 13 amino acids. CDR1 and CDR2 from the germline V gene are MDHEN and SYDVKM. Trimming left V 5 bases short and J 2 bases short, with 8 bases between. As DNA, the CDR3 is TGTGCCAGCAGTGGGGCTCCCACAGATACGCAGTATTTT. Protein sequence: CASSGAPTDTQYF.